A single sample is the source of the 11 T cell receptor beta chains below, sequenced in a study of blood T cell repertoires in COVID-19. Here immunoSEQ multiplex PCR was the method, and the copy in TCRdb shows in-frame clones only, minus some. The table has 50,000 or so clones, roughly 87% seen once. Source material: peripheral blood. The origin of the receptors is a human donor with active COVID-19. The donor label of this sample is uncertain.

This clone was seen a few times. The chain carries TRBV6-5 and TRBJ1-6, with unresolved D. Per germline, CDR1 MNHEY and CDR2 SVGAGI. The V end was cut by 0 bases, the J end by 2 bases, with 8 bases between. The CDR3 consists of 16 residues. CDR3 nucleotide sequence: TGTGCCAGCAGTTACTCGGAGCCCCCCTATAATTCACCCCTCCACTTT. This encodes CASSYSEPPYNSPLHF.

This chain joins TRBV19 and TRBJ2-2, with TRBD2 as a possible D gene (6 bases). Germline assignment: CDR1 LNHDA and CDR2 SQIVND (reference sequence). V dropped 4 bases and J dropped 1 base, with 10 bases sitting between them. This CDR3 is built from 15 residues. The DNA of the CDR3 is TGTGCCAGTAGTACCCGGGGGAAGAACACCGGGGAGCTGTTTTTT. Translated, it gives CASSTRGKNTGELFF.

The chain has TRBV18 and TRBJ1-2, with 10 bases that match TRBD1. Unmatched junction bases numbered 6, after V lost 3 bases and J lost 8 bases. There are 14 residues in the CDR3. CDR1 and CDR2 from the germline V gene are KGHSH and LQKENI. CDR3 in amino acids: CASSPGQGMVGYTF. In nucleotides, the CDR3 is TGTGCCAGCTCACCGGGACAGGGGATGGTAGGCTACACCTTC.

The chain uses TRBV12-3 or TRBV12-4 and TRBJ2-5; 9 bases agree with TRBD2. V trimming: 10 bases; J trimming: 9 bases; junction bases outside the gene matches: 9. CDR3 length: 12 residues. In DNA, the CDR3 is TGTGCCACCAAATCTAGCGGGGTGTCCCAGTACTTC. Its protein is CATKSSGVSQYF.

The chain links TRBV5-4 to TRBJ2-2; 10 nucleotides match TRBD1. Germline values: CDR1 SGHNT, CDR2 YYREEE (reference sequence). With V trimmed by 5 bases and J by 5 bases, 9 bases remained unmatched. The CDR3 is 16 residues long. CDR3 in amino acids: CASRTGGTGETGELFF. In DNA form, the CDR3 reads TGTGCCAGCAGGACCGGCGGGACAGGGGAAACCGGGGAGCTGTTTTTT.

The chain links TRBV7-2 to TRBJ1-6; tentative D call: TRBD1 (6 bases). Germline V gives CDR1 SGHTA, CDR2 FQGNSA. This CDR3 is 13 amino acids long. Trimming removed 5 bases from V and 10 bases from J, with 12 bases in between. CDR3 amino acids: CASSHPTGSPLHF. The DNA of the CDR3 is TGTGCCAGCAGCCACCCGACAGGATCACCCCTCCACTTT.

The rearrangement joins TRBV19 to TRBJ1-2; the match to TRBD1 covers 8 bases. After removal of 11 bases from V and 4 bases from J, the junction contained 9 bases not matched to a gene. The CDR3 has 13 residues. Germline CDR1 LNHDA, CDR2 SQIVND (reference sequence). The CDR3 reads CAASQGVTYGYTF. The CDR3 DNA reads as TGTGCCGCTTCACAGGGGGTCACCTATGGCTACACCTTC.

The chain uses TRBV4-2 and TRBJ2-7; 7 positions agree with TRBD1. The CDR3 sequence is 14 residues long. Germline V gene lookup returns CDR1 LGHNA and CDR2 YNFKEQ. V lost 1 base to trimming and J lost 5 bases; unmatched junction nucleotides: 5. The CDR3 nucleotides read TGTGCCAGCAGCCAAGTTGGGGACAGCCACGAGCAGTACTTC. This encodes CASSQVGDSHEQYF.

This chain uses TRBV6-5 with TRBJ2-5; D is possibly TRBD1 (6 bases). CDR3 size: 14 residues. The V end was cut by 2 bases, the J end by 4 bases, with 11 bases between. The V gene's germline CDR1 is MNHEY and CDR2 SVGAGI. The DNA of the CDR3 is TGTGCCAGCAGTTACAACAGGGTTGGAGAGACCCAGTACTTC. Amino acid sequence: CASSYNRVGETQYF.

The rearrangement uses TRBV6-4 and TRBJ2-2; TRBD1 aligns across 10 bases. This CDR3 is built from 16 residues. The ends lost 6 bases at V and 7 bases at J; junction bases unmatched: 11. Germline-derived CDR1 and CDR2 are MRHNA and SNTAGT. CDR3: CASRAGTGDFVGELFF. The CDR3 bases are TGTGCCAGCAGAGCCGGGACAGGGGATTTTGTCGGGGAGCTGTTTTTT.

This rearrangement joins TRBV9 to TRBJ2-4, with D possibly matching TRBD2 (5 bases). This CDR3 region has 14 residues. V lost 3 bases to trimming and J lost 7 bases, with 14 bases between them. CDR1 SGDLS and CDR2 YYNGEE come from the germline V gene. The CDR3 region has the DNA TGTGCCAGCAGCGCGACCCCGAGAGGGAACATTCAGTACTTC. The encoded protein is CASSATPRGNIQYF.